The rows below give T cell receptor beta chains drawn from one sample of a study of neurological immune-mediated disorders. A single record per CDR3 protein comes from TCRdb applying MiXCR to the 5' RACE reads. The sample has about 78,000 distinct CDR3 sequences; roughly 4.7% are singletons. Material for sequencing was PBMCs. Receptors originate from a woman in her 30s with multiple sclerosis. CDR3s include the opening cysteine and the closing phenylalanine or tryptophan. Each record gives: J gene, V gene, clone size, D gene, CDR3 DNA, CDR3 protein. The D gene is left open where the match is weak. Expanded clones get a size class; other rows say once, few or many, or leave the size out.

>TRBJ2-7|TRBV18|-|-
TGTGCCAGCTCACCACCAACAGGGGGGGAGGTCTACGAGCAGTACTTC
CASSPPTGGEVYEQYF
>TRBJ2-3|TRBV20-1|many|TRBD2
TGCAGTGCCGCACTAGCGGGGCTGACAGATACGCAGTATTTT
CSAALAGLTDTQYF
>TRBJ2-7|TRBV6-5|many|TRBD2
TGTGCCAGCAGTTACTCAGCGGGAGGGGGCTACGAGCAGTACTTC
CASSYSAGGGYEQYF
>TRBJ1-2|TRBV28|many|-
TGTGCCAGCAGCAGGGGATCTAACTATGGCTACACCTTC
CASSRGSNYGYTF
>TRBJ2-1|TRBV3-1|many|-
TGTGCCAGCAGCCAAGGAGGGGTGGCCACCTACAATGAGCAGTTCTTC
CASSQGGVATYNEQFF
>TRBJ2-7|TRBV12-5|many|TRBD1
TGTGCTAGTGCTTACAGGGGCCGCTCCTACGAGCAGTACTTC
CASAYRGRSYEQYF
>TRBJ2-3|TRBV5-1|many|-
TGCGCCAGCAGCTTGGCCAGGAGGCTCAGCGCAGATACGCAGTATTTT
CASSLARRLSADTQYF
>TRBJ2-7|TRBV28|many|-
TGTGCCAGCAGGTTAGGGTTTGGGTCCTACGAGCAGTACTTC
CASRLGFGSYEQYF
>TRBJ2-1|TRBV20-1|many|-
TGCAGTGCTCGCCGGGGGCAGGCCGGGTACAATGAGCAGTTCTTC
CSARRGQAGYNEQFF
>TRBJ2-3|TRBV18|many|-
TGTGCCAGCTCACCACCGGGTACAGCAGATACGCAGTATTTT
CASSPPGTADTQYF
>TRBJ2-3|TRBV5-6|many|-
TGTGCCAGCAGCTTGGCCCGGGCTATAGCGGGCACAGATACGCAGTATTTT
CASSLARAIAGTDTQYF